The T cell receptor beta chain under discussion was sequenced for a study of memory B cells and T cells in multiple sclerosis (dated by TCRdb to the late 2010s). Broadly, across the study: The study compared TCR beta repertoires of autoproliferating peripheral T cells with brain lesion-infiltrating T cells in multiple sclerosis patients. A couple of multiple sclerosis patients, for whom either brain lesions at autopsy or brain-infiltrating cells from biopsy were available, were included in TCR sequencing.

The immunoSEQ Platform was used to amplify TCRbeta CDR3 regions from extracted genomic DNA. Multiplex PCR, high-throughput sequencing and a vendor bioinformatics pipeline were combined in the immunoSEQ assay. As for the authors' bioinformatics: After discarding non-productive sequences and any CDR3s under 4 amino acids in length, clonotype frequencies were recalculated for each sample. In immunoSEQ Analyzer 2.0, shared clonotypes were identified as identical CDR3 amino acid, V gene and J gene sequences. To normalize repertoire overlap, the number of shared clonotypes was divided by the product of the two clone-set sizes and multiplied by 1000 to give arbitrary units. In its TCRdb copy, this immuneACCESS table keeps in-frame sequences only and misses some clones. Where compared with another copy, unresolved V genes explain less than half of these, and the others have no known cause. V and J calls and clone size are copied from that table; D and trimming were computed from the DNA. The sample has approximately 47,000 clones on record, approximately 80% of them singletons. The ten largest make up roughly 1% of the sample.

A few counts support this clone. This receptor's antigen is unknown. The sample holds no much larger clone one base away, and base qualities are not on file. Autoproliferating (CFSEdim) and non-proliferating (CFSEhi) T cell fractions were sequenced separately after stimulus-free culture of CFSE-labeled PBMCs. Altogether, some 50 million CFSE-labeled PBMCs were kept in culture for seven to eight days with no stimulus, after which the replicate wells were combined. Labeling of PBMCs used about 0.52 uM CFSE, and the cells were then grown in serum-free AIM-V medium with no exogenous stimuli added. Before use, PBMCs were isolated by Ficoll density gradient centrifugation and cryopreserved. Live 7-AAD-negative cells were sorted on a FACSAria III, washed with PBS, and frozen at -80 degrees C as dry pellets. Including cysteine and phenylalanine, the CDR3 has 14 amino acids. The kept DNA is CDR3 alone, 42 bases in frame from the first base. V is cut by 8 bases and J by 0 bases, and the space between the germline ends is 11 bases. CDR1 and CDR2 were assigned from the germline V gene as MNHNS and SASEGT.

Study-wide conclusions, independent of this receptor: Because clone-set sizes differed between compartments, counts of shared clonotypes were influenced and normalization was required.

The chain couples TRBV6-1 to TRBJ2-1; a tentative D call is TRBD1 (6 bases match). The TCR sequence derives from a human donor with multiple sclerosis. Sequences were obtained from PBMCs from blood kept in culture. The CDR3: CASLTQGSYNEQFF. The DNA sequence reads TGTGCCAGCCTAACACAGGGCTCCTACAATGAGCAGTTCTTC.